Below, 27 T cell receptor beta chains from the same sample are listed, as sequenced in a study of chronic HIV infection and antiretroviral therapy. TCRdb called the 5' RACE reads again in MiXCR, with one record for every CDR3 protein. The repertoire holds around 31,000 distinct CDR3 sequences, with around 8.6% as singletons. The sequencing sample was made of peripheral blood. These receptors were taken from an adult who had HIV and had not received antiretroviral therapy, or was an uninfected healthy control (not recorded which).

The J gene is TRBJ2-1, the V gene TRBV29-1, with 14 bases aligning to TRBD2. Germline-derived CDR1 and CDR2 are SQVTM and ANQGSEA. The CDR3 is made up of 15 amino acids. V lost 6 bases and J lost 5; bases outside the gene matches: 6. CDR3: CSVGLAGGRNNEQFF. The CDR3 nucleotides read TGCAGCGTAGGACTAGCGGGGGGACGAAACAATGAGCAGTTCTTC.

In this sample, this clonotype turned up many times. The chain employs TRBV15 and TRBJ1-5, with D maybe TRBD1 (5 bases). There are 15 residues in the CDR3. The germline CDR1 and CDR2 sequences are LNHNV and YYDKDF (reference sequence). The V and J ends lost 0 bases and 7 bases respectively, with 13 bases between them. The CDR3 here is CATSRDNRGVQPQHF. The DNA of the CDR3 is TGTGCCACCAGCAGAGATAATAGAGGGGTGCAGCCCCAGCATTTT.

The chain recombines TRBV5-1 with TRBJ2-3, with 8 bases that match TRBD1. This CDR3 has 15 residues. Germline V gene data show CDR1 as SGHRS and CDR2 as YFSETQ. Germline trimming cut 3 bases from V and 2 bases from J; bases unmatched to any gene: 5. The CDR3 DNA follows: TGCGCCAGCAGCTACTGGACAGGGCCCACAGATACGCAGTATTTT. It yields the protein CASSYWTGPTDTQYF.

This clonotype was counted many times. The chain joins TRBV10-3 to TRBJ2-5, with D possibly called TRBD1 or TRBD2 (5 bases each). V shed 6 bases and J shed 4 bases, with 12 bases lying between them. Germline V lookup: CDR1 ENHRY, CDR2 SYGVKD. The CDR3 is 13 amino acids. This CDR3 reads CAIRGVLLETQYF. CDR3 nucleotide sequence: TGTGCCATCAGGGGGGTCCTATTAGAGACCCAGTACTTC.

This clonotype was picked up many times. The V and J genes are TRBV6-2 or TRBV6-3 and TRBJ1-5; perhaps TRBD1 as D (5 bases). CDR3 length: 14 residues. The germline V and J ends were trimmed by 6 bases and 6 bases, with 15 bases remaining between them. Per germline, CDR1 MNHEY and CDR2 SVGEGT. This CDR3 is CASRPPGRGQPQHF. The CDR3 DNA sequence: TGTGCCAGCAGACCACCAGGGAGGGGTCAGCCCCAGCATTTT.

In this sample, this clonotype turned up many times. J is TRBJ1-2 and V is TRBV7-9; 12 nucleotides line up with TRBD1. CDR3 length equals 16 residues. V lost 0 bases and J lost 7; bases outside the gene matches: 6. The germline V gene encodes CDR1 SEHNR and CDR2 FQNEAQ (reference sequence). CDR3 nucleotides: TGTGCCAGCAGCTTAGCACCCGGGACAGGGGGCTTTGGCTACACCTTC. It yields the protein CASSLAPGTGGFGYTF.

This clonotype was found many times. V and J are TRBV10-3 and TRBJ1-1; D not certain. CDR1 is ENHRY and CDR2 is SYGVKD in the germline V gene. This CDR3 comprises 15 residues. Trimming left V 0 bases short and J 10 bases short, with 18 bases between. This chain's CDR3 is CAISESNRPYEGAFF. The CDR3 nucleotides are TGTGCCATCAGTGAGTCTAACAGACCCTACGAGGGAGCTTTCTTT.

A note on this clonotype: One base away lies a much larger clone, so this may be a sequencing read error. The V gene is TRBV7-9, the J gene TRBJ2-7, with D tentatively TRBD2 (6 bases). The germline V gene has CDR1 SEHNR and CDR2 FQNEAQ (reference sequence). This CDR3 has 14 amino acids. CDR3 nucleotides: TGTCCCAGCAGCCGTTCGGAGGGAGGAAACGAGCAGTACTTC. The encoded protein is CPSSRSEGGNEQYF.

This clonotype was recorded many times. J is TRBJ1-5 and V is TRBV7-9; 7 bases map to TRBD1. The CDR3 spans 13 residues. After removal of 1 base from V and 11 bases from J, the junction contained 5 bases not matched to a gene. Germline CDR1 SEHNR, CDR2 FQNEAQ (reference sequence). The chain's CDR3 is CASSLGGGRAQHF. The DNA of the CDR3 is TGTGCCAGCAGCTTAGGAGGGGGCAGGGCCCAGCATTTT. Looking up the rest from reference TRBV7-9 and TRBJ1-5 gives the full variable domain: DTGVSQNPRHKITKRGQNVTFRCDPISEHNRLYWYRQTLGQGPEFLTYFQNEAQLEKSRLLSDRFSAERPKGSFSTLEIQRTEQGDSAMYLCASSLGGGRAQHFGDGTRLSIL.

V gene TRBV20-1 combines with J gene TRBJ1-2, with unresolved D. V was trimmed by 3 bases and J by 6 bases, leaving 8 bases between them. This CDR3 has 11 residues. Looked up from germline, CDR1 is DFQATT and CDR2 is SNEGSKA (reference sequence). The CDR3 DNA is TGCAGTGCTAGGGCAGATCATGGCTACACCTTC. Translated: CSARADHGYTF.

This clonotype occurred a few times. CDR3 residues: CSVDGGRLNTEAFF. CDR3 nucleotide sequence: TGCAGCGTTGATGGGGGGCGGTTAAACACTGAAGCTTTCTTT. The chain employs TRBV29-1 and TRBJ1-1, with D tentatively TRBD1 (6 bases). V was shortened by 3 bases and J by 2 bases, with 13 bases between the two germline ends. The CDR3 totals 14 residues. CDR1 SQVTM and CDR2 ANQGSEA come from the germline V gene. The full variable domain, its missing parts supplied by reference TRBV29-1 and TRBJ1-1, is SAVISQKPSRDICQRGTSLTIQCQVDSQVTMMFWYRQQPGQSLTLIATANQGSEATYESGFVIDKFPISRPNLTFSTLTVSNMSPEDSSIYLCSVDGGRLNTEAFFGQGTRLTVV.

In this sample, this clonotype turned up many times. The rearrangement uses TRBV12-3 or TRBV12-4 and TRBJ2-4; D gene unclear. Trimming removed 2 bases at V and 8 bases at J, with 10 bases between. The CDR3 contains 13 residues. DNA of the CDR3: TGTGCCAGCAGTTTATTAGACCCACACATTCAGTACTTC. It encodes CASSLLDPHIQYF.

This clonotype was recorded many times. The chain employs TRBV7-2 and TRBJ2-3; 10 bases fit TRBD2. Trimming removed 5 bases from V and 0 bases from J; junction bases left unmatched: 14. Germline CDR1 and CDR2: SGHTA and FQGNSA. The CDR3 is 19 residues long. The CDR3 DNA is TGTGCCAGCAGCCCCCTCGGAAGCGGGGGGGTTGTAAGCACAGATACGCAGTATTTT. Amino acid sequence: CASSPLGSGGVVSTDTQYF.

This clonotype was found many times. The chain uses TRBV4-3 and TRBJ2-1; 9 bases fit TRBD1. Germline assignment: CDR1 LGHNA and CDR2 YSLEER. The junction had 6 bases not matched to a gene; V was cut back by 5 bases and J by 7 bases. The CDR3 has 14 amino acids. CDR3 nucleotides: TGCGCCAGCAGCATAACAGGGGGCTGGAATGAGCAGTTCTTC. As protein: CASSITGGWNEQFF.

This clonotype came up a few times. This sequence joins TRBV28 and TRBJ2-7; D is possibly TRBD1 (5 bases). The CDR3 is made up of 16 amino acids. CDR1 is MDHEN and CDR2 is SYDVKM in the germline V gene. The ends were cut back, 4 bases at V and 3 bases at J, with 19 bases in the middle. For the CDR3, the DNA is TGTGCCAGCAGTTCCCACACAGGACGGGCTTTCTACGAGCAGTACTTC. Its translation is CASSSHTGRAFYEQYF.

This clonotype appeared many times. The CDR3 nucleotides are TGCAGCGTTGGTTTTAGGCTCCGGGGGGGAGAGCAGTACTTC. Translating gives CSVGFRLRGGEQYF. J is TRBJ2-7 and V is TRBV29-1; 8 bases line up with TRBD2. Unmatched junction bases numbered 12, after V lost 4 bases and J lost 7 bases. The length of the CDR3 is 14 residues. Germline V gene lookup returns CDR1 SQVTM and CDR2 ANQGSEA.

This clonotype showed up many times. The V gene is TRBV11-2, the J gene TRBJ2-1; 10 nucleotides line up with TRBD2. Unmatched junction bases numbered 6, after V lost 0 bases and J lost 10 bases. Germline V gene sequence: CDR1 SGHAT, CDR2 FQNNGV. The CDR3 is 15 amino acids. The CDR3 loop reads CASSLDRLAGEEQFF. In nucleotides, the CDR3 is TGTGCCAGCAGCTTAGATCGTCTAGCGGGAGAAGAGCAGTTCTTC.

This clonotype has only a few counts. The V gene is TRBV6-5, the J gene TRBJ2-2, with unresolved D. V gave up 8 bases and J gave up 5 bases, with 9 bases separating them. Germline loops: CDR1 MNHEY, CDR2 SVGAGI. The CDR3 is made up of 12 amino acids. CDR3 loop: CASSDPTGELFF. The CDR3 bases are TGTGCCAGCTCCGACCCTACCGGGGAGCTGTTTTTT.

This clonotype showed up many times. The CDR3 coding sequence is TGTGCCAGCAGCCACCCCTATGGCTACACCTTC. Protein product: CASSHPYGYTF. This sequence joins TRBV14 and TRBJ1-2; D is ambiguous. Germline CDR1 is SGHDN and CDR2 is FVKESK. Trimming took off 3 bases at V and 4 bases at J, with 3 bases between the two ends. CDR3 length: 11 residues.

The V call is TRBV7-9, the J call TRBJ2-1; TRBD2 matches 7 bases. There are 16 residues in the CDR3. The trim removed 1 base at V and 12 bases at J, leaving 15 bases unmatched. CDR1 is SEHNR and CDR2 is FQNEAQ in the germline V gene (reference sequence). CDR3 residues: CASSLVGRVQGYWQFF. DNA for the CDR3: TGTGCCAGCAGCTTAGTAGGGAGGGTCCAAGGATATTGGCAGTTCTTC. The full variable domain, with the rest looked up from reference TRBV7-9 and TRBJ2-1, is DTGVSQNPRHKITKRGQNVTFRCDPISEHNRLYWYRQTLGQGPEFLTYFQNEAQLEKSRLLSDRFSAERPKGSFSTLEIQRTEQGDSAMYLCASSLVGRVQGYWQFFGPGTRLTVL.

There are a few counts of this clonotype. The chain couples TRBV25-1 to TRBJ2-3; tentatively, D is TRBD1 (6 bases). Trimming removed 4 bases at V and 2 bases at J, with 13 bases between. CDR1 is MGHDK, CDR2 SYGVNS, per germline. The CDR3 runs to 15 residues. CDR3 DNA sequence: TGTGCCAGCAGTGCCAACAGGGTAGACACAGATACGCAGTATTTT. The encoded protein is CASSANRVDTDTQYF.

This clonotype was seen more than once but under ten times. The V gene is TRBV29-1, the J gene TRBJ2-1, with D possibly TRBD2 on 6 matching bases. V shed 4 bases and J shed 2 bases, with 9 bases lying between them. In germline, CDR1 is SQVTM, CDR2 ANQGSEA. The CDR3 covers 13 residues. The CDR3 region is CSVGASAYNEQFF. The CDR3 region has the DNA TGCAGCGTTGGTGCTAGCGCCTACAATGAGCAGTTCTTC.

This clonotype was counted many times. The chain recombines TRBV29-1 with TRBJ2-7; D gene uncertain. V lost 5 bases to trimming and J lost 4 bases, with 15 bases between them. The length of the CDR3 is 13 residues. The germline gives CDR1 SQVTM, CDR2 ANQGSEA. The CDR3 nucleotides are TGCAGCGTTCGTCCGGGTCCTCCATACGAGCAGTACTTC. Translation gives CSVRPGPPYEQYF.

In DNA, the CDR3 is TGCAGCGTTGCACAGGGCACTGGAAACACCATATATTTT. Protein product: CSVAQGTGNTIYF. This chain links TRBV29-1 with TRBJ1-3; possibly TRBD1 for D (6 bases). Trimming pared 4 bases from V and 2 bases from J, leaving 9 bases between. The CDR3 runs to 13 residues. Germline CDR1 and CDR2: SQVTM and ANQGSEA.

The chain combines TRBV6-5 with TRBJ1-1; tentatively, D is TRBD1 (5 bases). The V end lost 0 bases, the J end lost 9 bases, and 8 bases lay between the germline ends. CDR3 length: 12 residues. Per the germline V gene, CDR1 is MNHEY and CDR2 is SVGAGI. The CDR3 DNA follows: TGTGCCAGCAGTTACTCGAAGGGGAAAGCTTTCTTT. Protein product: CASSYSKGKAFF.

On this clonotype itself: Given a much more abundant clone one base away, this may be a read error. The chain carries TRBV20-1 and TRBJ2-7; possibly TRBD1 for D (5 bases). The germline gives CDR1 DFQATT, CDR2 SNEGSKA (reference sequence). This CDR3 comprises 15 residues. The CDR3 nucleotides read TGCAGAGCTATATCCCCAGGGCCTACCTCCTACGAGCAGTACTTC. This translates into CRAISPGPTSYEQYF.

This clonotype was detected a few times. V is TRBV10-3 and J is TRBJ1-1; 7 nucleotides agree with TRBD1. The CDR3 extends over 13 amino acids. From germline, CDR1 is ENHRY and CDR2 SYGVKD. Trimming cost V 6 bases and J 3 bases; bases outside gene matches: 4. CDR3: CAIRRQGDTEAFF. CDR3 coding DNA: TGTGCCATCAGGCGACAGGGAGACACTGAAGCTTTCTTT.